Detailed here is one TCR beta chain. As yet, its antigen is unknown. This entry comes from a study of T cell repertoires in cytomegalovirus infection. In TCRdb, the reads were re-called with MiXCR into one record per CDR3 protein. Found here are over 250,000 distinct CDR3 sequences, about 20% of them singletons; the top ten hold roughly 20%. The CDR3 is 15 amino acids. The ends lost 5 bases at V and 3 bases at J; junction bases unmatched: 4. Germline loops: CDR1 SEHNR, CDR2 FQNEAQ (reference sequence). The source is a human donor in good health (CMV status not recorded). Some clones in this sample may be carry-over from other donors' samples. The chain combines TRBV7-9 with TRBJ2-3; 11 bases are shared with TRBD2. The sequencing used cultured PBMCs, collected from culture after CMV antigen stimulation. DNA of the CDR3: TGTGCCAGCAGCGTACTAGCGGGAGCAACAGATACGCAGTATTTT. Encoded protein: CASSVLAGATDTQYF.